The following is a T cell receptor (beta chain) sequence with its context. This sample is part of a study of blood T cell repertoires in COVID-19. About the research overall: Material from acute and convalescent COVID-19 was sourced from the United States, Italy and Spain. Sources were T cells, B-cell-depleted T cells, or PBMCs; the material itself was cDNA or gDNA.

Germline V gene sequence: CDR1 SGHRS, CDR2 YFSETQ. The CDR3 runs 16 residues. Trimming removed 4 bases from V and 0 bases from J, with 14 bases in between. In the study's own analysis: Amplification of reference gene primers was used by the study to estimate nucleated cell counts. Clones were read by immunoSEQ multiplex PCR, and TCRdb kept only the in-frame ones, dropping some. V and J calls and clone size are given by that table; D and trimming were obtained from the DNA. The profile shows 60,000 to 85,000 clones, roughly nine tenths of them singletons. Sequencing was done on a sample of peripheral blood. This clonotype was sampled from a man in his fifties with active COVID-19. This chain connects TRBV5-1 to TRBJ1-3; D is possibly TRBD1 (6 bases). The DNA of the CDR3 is TGCGCCAGCAGCCCTGGGGGCCGGACCTCTGGAAACACCATATATTTT. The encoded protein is CASSPGGRTSGNTIYF.